This T cell receptor (beta chain) was documented in a study of PD-1 blockade in classical Hodgkin lymphoma (dated by TCRdb to the early 2020s). Background on the whole study: Nivolumab dosing was 3 mg/kg intravenously every 2 weeks, continuing until either disease progression or unacceptable toxicity. The study used TCR beta sequencing and CyTOF to define a peripheral blood immune signature of response to PD-1 blockade in classical Hodgkin lymphoma. General conclusions and limits of the study: The study covered only a single clinical trial cohort, and the causes of the repertoire differences, possibly disease activity or prior therapy, were still not defined. A significant rise by C4D1 was seen in CD4+ but not CD8+ TCR diversity (p=0.0027 vs p=0.16), with the rise being most apparent in complete responders (p=0.02). Baseline diversity similar to that of newly diagnosed patients was observed in trial patients achieving complete response, whereas significantly lower diversity was observed in partial responders and progressors. Baseline TCR diversity was reported as lower in newly diagnosed patients than in healthy donors, and lower still in relapsed/refractory patients. Diversity was lower in patients who began nivolumab less than 1 year after ASCT, so these patients were left out of later analyses to avoid confounding by immune reconstitution.

The Qiagen DNeasy kit was used to extract genomic DNA from unsorted PBMCs and from the negatively selected CD4+ and CD8+ fractions. Using primers that anneal to V and J segments, immunoSEQ multiplex PCR amplified the TCR beta CDR3 regions. A synthetic immune receptor repertoire was used to minimize amplification bias, and any remaining bias was removed computationally after sequencing. The source study handled its data this way. Custom Python scripts were used to quantify repertoire diversity as the Shannon entropy index. Unsorted, CD4+ and CD8+ repertoires were analyzed separately, except for combined analyses in which CD4+ and CD8+ sequences were merged in silico. A clone counted as expanded when the clone's frequency after treatment rose at least 2-fold relative to C1D1, and clones undetected at baseline were given a pseudocount of 0.5. Clones with 0 or 1 copy at C1D1 were defined as singleton clones, while clones with 2 or more copies were defined as non-singleton clones. Clones expanded in unsorted samples were labelled as CD4+, CD8+ or unknown by matching protein sequences in sorted samples from the same patient. Wilcoxon tests on paired samples were used to test diversity changes from C1D1 to C4D1. TCRdb holds this immuneACCESS table with in-frame rearrangements only. Some clones are missing; in checked studies, unresolved V genes explain under half, and the rest has no known cause. The DNA was the basis for D and trimming; V, J and clone size are from that table. The sample table holds tens of thousands of clones, of which more than 70% were seen once. Of the sample, around 15% falls within the top ten clones.

The sample holds a few counts of this clone. Its antigen target is currently unknown. The sample holds no much larger clone one base away, and base qualities are not on file. The sample's time point label, decoded: cycle 1 day 1 (C1D1), immediately before nivolumab initiation. Relapse after autologous stem cell transplantation had occurred in all trial patients, and cohorts A, B and C were distinguished by prior brentuximab vedotin exposure. The trial cohort included 50 or so patients with relapsed/refractory classical Hodgkin lymphoma, and each patient had a best overall response of complete response, partial response or progressive disease. Trial patients were treated with single-agent nivolumab in the multi-cohort phase II CheckMate 205 trial. Best overall response was determined by an independent review committee according to the 2007 International Working Group response criteria. Trial PBMCs were collected just before the start of nivolumab (C1D1) and during therapy at cycle 2 day 1 and cycle 4 day 1. After peripheral blood was drawn into 8 mL Vacutainer Cell Preparation Tubes, PBMCs were isolated by centrifugation and then cryopreserved.

From the germline V gene (reference sequence), CDR1 is SGHNT and CDR2 is YYREEE. Relative to germline, V is 1 base shorter and J is 4 bases shorter, with 11 bases between their ends. The CDR3 numbers 14 residues from cysteine through phenylalanine. Only the CDR3 region is kept as DNA, spanning 42 bases read in frame from base 1. The sample in question was peripheral blood mononuclear cells (PBMCs), obtained at baseline. The chain employs TRBV5-4 and TRBJ1-2; TRBD1 is a possible D gene, resting on 5 matching bases. This clonotype originated in a human donor with classical Hodgkin lymphoma. The nucleotide sequence reads TGTGCCAGCAGCTTGATAGGGGCATCCTATGGCTACACCTTC. This is translated as CASSLIGASYGYTF.